The source of this T cell receptor beta chain is a study of early T cells in non-severe SARS-CoV-2 infection. TCRdb re-called the 5' RACE reads with MiXCR, one entry per CDR3 protein. There are tens of thousands of distinct CDR3 sequences in the sample; less than 15% occur only once, and 9.3% lies in the top ten. This CDR3 is built from 10 residues. Germline-derived CDR1 and CDR2 are SEHNR and FQNEAQ (reference sequence). Trimming took off 9 bases at V and 5 bases at J, with 5 bases between the two ends. This receptor was obtained from an adult who was a healthcare worker with PCR-confirmed SARS-CoV-2 infection or an uninfected control (not recorded which). This rearrangement joins TRBV7-9 to TRBJ2-1; no clear D gene. The material was whole blood, obtained at baseline. The CDR3 DNA is TGTGCCAGGGAGAACAATGAGCAGTTCTTC. As protein: CARENNEQFF.